Sequencing of this T cell receptor (beta chain) was carried out in a study of shared clonotypes between healthy human individuals. Per the original data handling: ImmunoSEQ gave junction-only sequences without quality scores, so filtering differed. Sequencing was performed with immunoSEQ multiplex PCR; in TCRdb, only in-frame clones are kept and a portion is missing. That table supplies the V and J calls and clone size; D and trimming were determined from the DNA. Among under 2.5 million clones listed, 85% to 95% were seen once. Of note for this clone: Its antigen is as yet unknown.

Points from the study as a whole: Among the subsets, naive ones generally showed larger estimated richness than memory ones. Depth was large, yet rarefaction showed that sorted-subset sequencing was incomplete.

Sequencing was done on a sample of naive CD4+ T cells from PBMCs. Subset here: CD45RA+ positively selected. The TCR originated in a man aged 18-30 years in good health. Some clones in this sample may be carry-over from other donors' samples.

CDR3 DNA: TGTGCCAGCAGTTATTATAATCAGCCCCAGCATTTT. Translating gives CASSYYNQPQHF. J is TRBJ1-5 and V is TRBV6-6; D gene unclear. With 3 bases removed from V and 4 bases from J, the gap between germline ends came to 4 bases. The CDR3 is made up of 12 amino acids. From germline, CDR1 is MNHNY and CDR2 SVGAGI (reference sequence).